These 32 T cell receptor beta chains came from one sample sequenced in a study of shared clonotypes between healthy human individuals. CD45RO-negative cells were positively selected for CCR7, leaving out terminally differentiated effector memory CD45RA+ cells. The data were produced by immunoSEQ multiplex PCR, yet TCRdb's version contains in-frame clones alone and is incomplete. The sample contains hundreds of thousands of clones, roughly 95% of which appear only once. Sequencing was performed on naive CD8+ T cells sorted from blood. The receptors originated from a young woman in good health.

The chain uses TRBV27 and TRBJ2-1; TRBD2 matches at 11 bases. This CDR3 comprises 17 residues. Germline CDR1 is MNHEY and CDR2 is SMNVEV (reference sequence). V lost 5 bases, J lost 6 bases, and 12 bases stayed unmatched. The CDR3 sequence is CASSLGTSGRGVNEQFF. The CDR3 bases are TGTGCCAGCAGTCTCGGGACTAGCGGCAGAGGGGTCAATGAGCAGTTCTTC.

V is TRBV25-1 and J is TRBJ2-1, with 8 bases fitting TRBD2. CDR1 MGHDK and CDR2 SYGVNS come from the germline V gene. The J segment lost 7 bases and the V segment lost 2 bases, leaving 13 bases of the junction unmatched. The CDR3 has 17 residues. CDR3 amino acids: CASSEAWEPRGGNEQFF. The CDR3 coding sequence is TGTGCCAGCAGTGAAGCATGGGAGCCCCGCGGGGGGAATGAGCAGTTCTTC.

The chain employs TRBV5-4 and TRBJ1-2, with a possible D match to TRBD1 (5 bases). CDR1 is SGHNT and CDR2 is YYREEE in the germline V gene (reference sequence). This CDR3 contains 13 residues. V lost 0 bases and J 4 bases, leaving 7 bases between the germline ends. This CDR3 is CASSLETVYGYTF. The CDR3 region has the DNA TGTGCCAGCAGCTTGGAGACAGTCTATGGCTACACCTTC. Looking up the rest from reference TRBV5-4 and TRBJ1-2 gives the full variable domain: ETGVTQSPTHLIKTRGQQVTLRCSSQSGHNTVSWYQQALGQGPQFIFQYYREEENGRGNFPPRFSGLQFPNYSSELNVNALELDDSALYLCASSLETVYGYTFGSGTRLTVV.

The chain couples TRBV25-1 to TRBJ2-7; perhaps TRBD2 as D (5 bases). The germline V gene has CDR1 MGHDK and CDR2 SYGVNS. V lost 5 bases to trimming and J lost 0 bases, with 14 bases between them. This CDR3 spans 15 amino acids. CDR3 protein: CASSSGSSHSYEQYF. Written as DNA, the CDR3 is TGTGCCAGCAGTTCGGGATCGTCGCACTCCTACGAGCAGTACTTC.

J is TRBJ2-7 and V is TRBV27; D possibly corresponds to TRBD1 (6 bases). V was shortened by 8 bases and J by 3 bases, with 17 bases between the two germline ends. CDR1 and CDR2 from the germline V gene are MNHEY and SMNVEV (reference sequence). The CDR3 spans 14 residues. CDR3 protein: CASAPGAHGYEQYF. For the CDR3, the DNA is TGTGCCAGCGCCCCAGGGGCACATGGCTACGAGCAGTACTTC.

This clone has a single count. The chain uses TRBV7-9 and TRBJ2-5; 8 bases are a match to TRBD1. The ends lost 5 bases at V and 2 bases at J; junction bases unmatched: 10. CDR1 and CDR2 from the germline V gene are SEHNR and FQNEAQ (reference sequence). The CDR3 is 16 amino acids. CDR3 DNA sequence: TGTGCCAGCAGCCCACTTGGACAGGGCGCTCAAGAGACCCAGTACTTC. This sequence encodes CASSPLGQGAQETQYF.

V gene TRBV9 combines with J gene TRBJ2-3; tentative D call: TRBD2 (5 bases). Trimming pared 2 bases from V and 3 bases from J, leaving 7 bases between. Germline values: CDR1 SGDLS, CDR2 YYNGEE. The CDR3 covers 13 residues. CDR3 nucleotides: TGTGCCAGCAGCGTGGTAGCGACAGATACGCAGTATTTT. Its protein is CASSVVATDTQYF.

On this clone itself: Because it lacks the conserved phenylalanine or tryptophan at the end, this CDR3 is likely a read error. The J gene is TRBJ1-1, the V gene TRBV20-1, with D tentatively TRBD1 (5 bases). CDR1 and CDR2 from the germline V gene are DFQATT and SNEGSKA (reference sequence). V was shortened by 3 bases and J by 10 bases, with 12 bases between the two germline ends. This CDR3 is built from 11 residues. The CDR3, as DNA: TGCAGTGCTAGGCAGGGTAATTCAGCTTTCCTT. Protein: CSARQGNSAFL.

The chain has TRBV9 and TRBJ2-1; D perhaps matches TRBD1 (6 bases). The CDR3 is 15 residues long. The germline gives CDR1 SGDLS, CDR2 YYNGEE. The V gene lost 1 base and the J gene lost 8 bases, with 16 bases spanning the gap. CDR3 loop: CASSVFGTRDDEQFF. DNA for the CDR3: TGTGCCAGCAGCGTATTCGGGACAAGGGATGATGAGCAGTTCTTC.

The CDR3 is CASSPTESRVYEQYF. CDR3 sequence (DNA): TGTGCCAGCAGCCCGACCGAGTCAAGGGTATACGAGCAGTACTTC. The chain combines TRBV11-3 with TRBJ2-7; no definite D call. The CDR3 has 15 residues. Germline CDR1 is SGHNT and CDR2 is YENEEA. The V gene lost 5 bases and the J gene lost 4 bases, with 18 bases spanning the gap. Full variable domain (missing parts from reference TRBV11-3 and TRBJ2-7): EAGVVQSPRYKIIEKKQPVAFWCNPISGHNTLYWYLQNLGQGPELLIRYENEEAVDDSQLPKDRFSAERLKGVDSTLKIQPAELGDSAVYLCASSPTESRVYEQYFGPGTRLTVT.

The genes are TRBV27 and TRBJ2-7; 7 nucleotides match TRBD2. The trim removed 5 bases at V and 0 bases at J, leaving 7 bases unmatched. Germline V gene data show CDR1 as MNHEY and CDR2 as SMNVEV (reference sequence). This CDR3 has 15 amino acids. CDR3 in amino acids: CASSQSSGSSYEQYF. The DNA of the CDR3 is TGTGCCAGCAGTCAATCTAGCGGTTCCTCCTACGAGCAGTACTTC.

The V call is TRBV4-2, the J call TRBJ2-7; the match to TRBD2 covers 10 bases. CDR1 is LGHNA and CDR2 is YNFKEQ in the germline V gene. CDR3 length: 16 amino acids. The V gene end was trimmed by 0 bases and the J gene end by 2 bases; junction bases not matched to a gene: 4. Written as DNA, the CDR3 is TGTGCCAGCAGCCAAGAACTAGCGGGGACAACCTACGAGCAGTACTTC. Its translation is CASSQELAGTTYEQYF.

The sample holds one count of this clone. The rearrangement links TRBV7-2 to TRBJ2-5; D may match TRBD1 or TRBD2 (5 bases each). Trimming stripped 0 bases from V and 4 bases from J, with 12 bases between. The CDR3 length is 15 residues. Germline CDR1 is SGHTA and CDR2 is FQGNSA. DNA for the CDR3: TGTGCCAGCAGCTTAGCTAGAGGGGCACTAGAGACCCAGTACTTC. This encodes CASSLARGALETQYF. Full variable domain (rest looked up from reference TRBV7-2 and TRBJ2-5): GAGVSQSPSNKVTEKGKDVELRCDPISGHTALYWYRQSLGQGLEFLIYFQGNSAPDKSGLPSDRFSAERTGGSVSTLTIQRTQQEDSAVYLCASSLARGALETQYFGPGTRLLVL.

On this clone itself: Other nucleotide sequences from this sample produce the same CDR3. The chain recombines TRBV7-9 with TRBJ2-7; 7 bases are a match to TRBD1. V dropped 3 bases and J dropped 2; count of bases not matched to a gene: 4. The CDR3 length is 14 residues. In germline, CDR1 is SEHNR, CDR2 FQNEAQ (reference sequence). CDR3 nucleotides: TGTGCCAGCAGCTTGGTGGGACAGCCCTACGAGCAGTACTTC. Encoded protein: CASSLVGQPYEQYF.

The V call is TRBV29-1, the J call TRBJ2-1, with 9 bases matching TRBD1. V lost 7 bases, J lost 7 bases, and 8 bases stayed unmatched. Per germline, CDR1 SQVTM and CDR2 ANQGSEA. This CDR3 has 13 amino acids. CDR3 sequence: CSADVGQGNEQFF. The CDR3 coding sequence is TGCAGCGCCGATGTAGGACAGGGGAATGAGCAGTTCTTC.

V is TRBV2 and J is TRBJ2-3, with 7 nucleotides matching TRBD2. Germline CDR1 SNHLY, CDR2 FYNNEI. V was pared by 4 bases and J by 0 bases, with 7 bases of the junction left unmatched. The CDR3 is 16 residues long. CDR3 residues: CASSGLSGASTDTQYF. In DNA, the CDR3 is TGTGCCAGCAGTGGATTGAGCGGGGCAAGCACAGATACGCAGTATTTT.

CDR3 coding DNA: TGTGCCAGCAGCACAGGGACCGGAACTGAAGCTTTCTTT. Amino acids: CASSTGTGTEAFF. The chain recombines TRBV7-9 with TRBJ1-1; possible D gene TRBD1, 6 bases. Germline CDR1 and CDR2: SEHNR and FQNEAQ (reference sequence). V was pared by 5 bases and J by 5 bases, with 12 bases between. This CDR3 has 13 residues.

The chain couples TRBV6-1 to TRBJ2-5; 7 bases match TRBD1. Germline values: CDR1 MNHNS, CDR2 SASEGT. V was pared by 3 bases and J by 5 bases, with 18 bases of the junction left unmatched. The CDR3 is 18 amino acids. The CDR3 coding sequence is TGTGCCAGCAGTGATTTCGGCAGGACAGGTATGGTCCTGGAGACCCAGTACTTC. Translated: CASSDFGRTGMVLETQYF.

The V call is TRBV5-4, the J call TRBJ2-5, with a possible D match to TRBD2 (6 bases). The V gene lost 6 bases and the J gene lost 5 bases, with 14 bases spanning the gap. This CDR3 contains 13 residues. In germline, CDR1 is SGHNT, CDR2 YYREEE (reference sequence). CDR3 coding DNA: TGTGCCAGCAATCTGGCTAGCGAGGAGACCCAGTACTTC. Its translation is CASNLASEETQYF.

The V gene is TRBV28, the J gene TRBJ2-3; 12 bases match TRBD2. The CDR3 totals 15 residues. Trimming at V came to 10 bases and at J to 4 bases, leaving 9 bases not matched to a gene. Germline loops: CDR1 MDHEN, CDR2 SYDVKM. For the CDR3, the DNA is TGTGCCACCCAGAGACTAGCGGGAGTGTCAGATACGCAGTATTTT. Protein product: CATQRLAGVSDTQYF.

This chain uses TRBV5-6 with TRBJ2-7, with 9 nucleotides matching TRBD1. The J segment lost 0 bases and the V segment lost 2 bases, leaving 6 bases of the junction unmatched. CDR1 and CDR2 (germline): SGHDT, YYEEEE. CDR3 length: 16 residues. This CDR3 reads CASSFPGQGPSYEQYF. DNA of the CDR3: TGTGCCAGCAGCTTCCCGGGACAGGGACCCTCCTACGAGCAGTACTTC. Drawing the rest from reference TRBV5-6 and TRBJ2-7, the complete variable domain is DAGVTQSPTHLIKTRGQQVTLRCSPKSGHDTVSWYQQALGQGPQFIFQYYEEEERQRGNFPDRFSGHQFPNYSSELNVNALLLGDSALYLCASSFPGQGPSYEQYFGPGTRLTVT.

The chain carries TRBV28 and TRBJ2-7; perhaps D is TRBD1 or TRBD2 (5 bases each). V was cut by 6 bases and J by 9 bases, with 18 bases left in between. In germline, CDR1 is MDHEN, CDR2 SYDVKM. The CDR3 runs 13 residues. Written as DNA, the CDR3 is TGTGCCAGCAGAACCGGGACGGTCAGCGGGCAGTACTTC. Translating it yields CASRTGTVSGQYF.

This CDR3 is CASSQGADEQFF. CDR3 DNA: TGCGCCAGCAGCCAAGGTGCGGATGAGCAGTTCTTC. V is TRBV4-1 and J is TRBJ2-1; no clear D. Germline CDR1 and CDR2: MGHRA and YSYEKL. The ends were cut back, 1 base at V and 8 bases at J, with 6 bases in the middle. The CDR3 sequence is 12 residues long.

This sequence joins TRBV7-8 and TRBJ2-2; 11 nucleotides line up with TRBD2. V trimming: 2 bases; J trimming: 3 bases; junction bases outside the gene matches: 8. Germline values: CDR1 SGHVS, CDR2 FQNEAQ. The CDR3 totals 18 residues. The DNA of the CDR3 is TGTGCCAGCAGCTTATTTGCTAGCGGGAGGAAGTACACCGGGGAGCTGTTTTTT. The encoded protein is CASSLFASGRKYTGELFF.

The chain carries TRBV2 and TRBJ1-2; the D gene is possibly TRBD1 (5 bases). The V and J ends lost 3 bases and 6 bases respectively, with 11 bases between them. From germline, CDR1 is SNHLY and CDR2 FYNNEI. The CDR3 is made up of 13 amino acids. The CDR3 loop is CASSEGGENGYTF. CDR3 bases: TGTGCCAGCAGTGAGGGGGGGGAGAATGGCTACACCTTC.

Here the CDR3 reads CSVELGLLNYGYTF. CDR3 nucleotide sequence: TGCAGCGTTGAATTGGGACTTCTAAACTATGGCTACACCTTC. The V call is TRBV29-1, the J call TRBJ1-2; D may be TRBD1 (5 bases). Germline CDR1 reads SQVTM; CDR2 reads ANQGSEA. This CDR3 region has 14 residues. Trimming left V 2 bases short and J 2 bases short, with 12 bases between. The variable domain in full, with the rest retrieved from reference TRBV29-1 and TRBJ1-2, is SAVISQKPSRDICQRGTSLTIQCQVDSQVTMMFWYRQQPGQSLTLIATANQGSEATYESGFVIDKFPISRPNLTFSTLTVSNMSPEDSSIYLCSVELGLLNYGYTFGSGTRLTVV.

This CDR3 is CASSYSGSGSYNEQFF. The CDR3 bases are TGTGCCAGCAGTTACAGCGGGAGTGGCTCCTACAATGAGCAGTTCTTC. V and J are TRBV27 and TRBJ2-1; 8 bases are a match to TRBD2. J lost 0 bases, V lost 4 bases, and 5 bases had no gene match. CDR1 MNHEY and CDR2 SMNVEV come from the germline V gene (reference sequence). The CDR3 runs to 16 residues.

The rearrangement uses TRBV15 and TRBJ2-7; no firm D call. The V gene's germline CDR1 is LNHNV and CDR2 YYDKDF (reference sequence). V was pared by 8 bases and J by 2 bases, with 13 bases between. This CDR3 has 13 residues. The CDR3 sequence is CATRAPATYEQYF. The CDR3 region has the DNA TGTGCCACCCGGGCCCCGGCCACCTACGAGCAGTACTTC.

The chain links TRBV7-6 to TRBJ2-7; 11 bases fit TRBD1. Germline CDR1 SGHVS, CDR2 FNYEAQ. J lost 6 bases, V lost 5 bases, and 6 bases had no gene match. The CDR3 runs to 14 residues. CDR3 residues: CASSRTGGSLEQYF. The CDR3 DNA follows: TGTGCCAGCAGCCGGACAGGGGGCTCCCTCGAGCAGTACTTC. Variable domain in full (rest from reference TRBV7-6 and TRBJ2-7): GAGVSQSPRYKVTKRGQDVALRCDPISGHVSLYWYRQALGQGPEFLTYFNYEAQQDKSGLPNDRFSAERPEGSISTLTIQRTEQRDSAMYRCASSRTGGSLEQYFGPGTRLTVT.

This clone is a singleton in its sample. Other DNA sequences of this sample code for an identical CDR3. This sequence joins TRBV19 and TRBJ2-6; no definite D call. This CDR3 region has 14 residues. Germline CDR1 reads LNHDA; CDR2 reads SQIVND (reference sequence). V lost 3 bases and J lost 2, with 5 bases in between. The CDR3 DNA follows: TGTGCCAGTAGTATCCGGGCTGGGGCCAACGTCCTGACTTTC. This sequence encodes CASSIRAGANVLTF.

This sequence joins TRBV6-1 and TRBJ2-7; no definite D call. The CDR3 length is 11 residues. Trimming stripped 7 bases from V and 3 bases from J, with 7 bases between. CDR1 and CDR2 from the germline V gene are MNHNS and SASEGT. CDR3 nucleotide sequence: TGTGCCAGCATGAACTTCTACGAGCAGTACTTC. It yields the protein CASMNFYEQYF.

The genes are TRBV5-4 and TRBJ1-3, with a possible D match to TRBD1 (5 bases). CDR3 length: 13 amino acids. The V and J ends lost 0 bases and 9 bases respectively, with 10 bases between them. CDR1 is SGHNT and CDR2 is YYREEE in the germline V gene (reference sequence). CDR3 sequence (DNA): TGTGCCAGCAGCTTGGAATTCGGGGGCACCATATATTTT. This translates into CASSLEFGGTIYF.